This TCR beta chain comes out of a study of T cell repertoires in cytomegalovirus infection. Germline-derived CDR1 and CDR2 are MGHRA and YSYEKL. This CDR3 comprises 15 residues. Trimming removed 4 bases at V and 1 base at J, with 13 bases between. One entry per CDR3 protein results from TCRdb running MiXCR on the reads. The table lists under 350,000 distinct CDR3 sequences, less than 25% of them singletons. Whole-study findings and limits: CMV-specific HLA-C-restricted TCR beta clonotypes dominated the ex vivo response.

The table lists this clonotype with a few counts. As yet, its antigen is unknown. The source is a human donor in good health (CMV status not recorded). Some clones in this sample may be carry-over from other donors' samples. The chain joins TRBV4-1 to TRBJ1-1, with D hard to call. The sample consisted of cultured PBMCs, taken from culture after CMV antigen stimulation. CDR3 DNA: TGCGCCAGCAGCCTTCTCGGGGTATCGAACACTGAAGCTTTCTTT. Amino acids: CASSLLGVSNTEAFF.